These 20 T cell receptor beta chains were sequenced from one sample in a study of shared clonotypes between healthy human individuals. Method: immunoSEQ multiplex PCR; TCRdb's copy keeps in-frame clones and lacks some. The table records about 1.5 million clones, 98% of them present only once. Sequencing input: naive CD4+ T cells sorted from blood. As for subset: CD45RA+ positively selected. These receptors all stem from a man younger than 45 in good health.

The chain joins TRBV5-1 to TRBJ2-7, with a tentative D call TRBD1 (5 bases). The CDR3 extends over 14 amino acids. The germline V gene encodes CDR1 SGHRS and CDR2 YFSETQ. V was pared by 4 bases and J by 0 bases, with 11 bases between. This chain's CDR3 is CASSEDTDSYEQYF. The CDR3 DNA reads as TGCGCCAGCAGCGAGGACACCGACTCCTACGAGCAGTACTTC.

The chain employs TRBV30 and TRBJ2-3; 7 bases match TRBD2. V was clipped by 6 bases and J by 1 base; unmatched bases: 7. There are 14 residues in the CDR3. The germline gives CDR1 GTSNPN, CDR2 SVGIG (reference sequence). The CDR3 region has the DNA TGTGCCTGCTCGCCCCTAGCGGGCACAGATACGCAGTATTTT. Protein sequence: CACSPLAGTDTQYF. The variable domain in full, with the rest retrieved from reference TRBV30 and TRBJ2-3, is SQTIHQWPATLVQPVGSPLSLECTVEGTSNPNLYWYRQAAGRGLQLLFYSVGIGQISSEVPQNLSASRPQDRQFILSSKKLLLSDSGFYLCACSPLAGTDTQYFGPGTRLTVL.

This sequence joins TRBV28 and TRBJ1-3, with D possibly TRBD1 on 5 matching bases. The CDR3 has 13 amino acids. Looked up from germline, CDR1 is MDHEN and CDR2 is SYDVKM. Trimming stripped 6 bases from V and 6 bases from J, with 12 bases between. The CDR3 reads CASRGHRKNTIYF. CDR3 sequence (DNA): TGTGCCAGCAGAGGACATCGGAAAAACACCATATATTTT.

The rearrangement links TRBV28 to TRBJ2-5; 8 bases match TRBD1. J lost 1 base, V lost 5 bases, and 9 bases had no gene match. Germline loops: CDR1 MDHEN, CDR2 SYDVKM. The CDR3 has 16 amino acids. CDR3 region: CASSHLTGAIQETQYF. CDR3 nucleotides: TGTGCCAGCAGTCATCTGACAGGGGCCATCCAAGAGACCCAGTACTTC.

CDR3 in amino acids: CASTIGAGDYEQYF. The CDR3 nucleotides read TGTGCCAGTACTATCGGCGCAGGTGACTACGAGCAGTACTTC. J is TRBJ2-7 and V is TRBV19; D unresolved. This CDR3 spans 14 amino acids. Germline V gene sequence: CDR1 LNHDA, CDR2 SQIVND (reference sequence). Trimming shortened V by 7 bases and J by 3 bases, and 16 bases separated the two germline ends.

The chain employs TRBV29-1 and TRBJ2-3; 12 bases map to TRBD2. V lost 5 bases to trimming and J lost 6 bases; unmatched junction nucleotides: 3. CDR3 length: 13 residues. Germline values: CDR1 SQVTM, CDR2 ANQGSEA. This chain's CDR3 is CSVPLAGGDTQYF. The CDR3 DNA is TGCAGCGTTCCCCTAGCGGGAGGGGATACGCAGTATTTT.

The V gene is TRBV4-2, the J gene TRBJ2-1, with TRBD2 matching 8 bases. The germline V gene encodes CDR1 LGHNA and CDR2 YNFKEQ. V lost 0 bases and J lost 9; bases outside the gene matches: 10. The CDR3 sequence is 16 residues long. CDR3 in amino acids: CASSQDRSGSNREQFF. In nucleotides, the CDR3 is TGTGCCAGCAGCCAAGATAGGAGCGGGAGTAATCGTGAGCAGTTCTTC.

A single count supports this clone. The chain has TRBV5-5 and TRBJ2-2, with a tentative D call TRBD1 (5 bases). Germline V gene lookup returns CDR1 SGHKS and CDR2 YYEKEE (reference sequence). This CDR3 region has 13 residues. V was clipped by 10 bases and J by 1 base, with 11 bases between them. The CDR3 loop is CASWTRNTGELFF. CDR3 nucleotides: TGTGCCTCGTGGACAAGGAACACCGGGGAGCTGTTTTTT.

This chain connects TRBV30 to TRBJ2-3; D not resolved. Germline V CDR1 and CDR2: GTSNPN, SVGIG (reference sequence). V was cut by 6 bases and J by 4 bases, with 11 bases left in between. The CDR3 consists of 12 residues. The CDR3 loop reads CACKGAADTQYF. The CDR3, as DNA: TGTGCCTGCAAAGGCGCGGCAGATACGCAGTATTTT.

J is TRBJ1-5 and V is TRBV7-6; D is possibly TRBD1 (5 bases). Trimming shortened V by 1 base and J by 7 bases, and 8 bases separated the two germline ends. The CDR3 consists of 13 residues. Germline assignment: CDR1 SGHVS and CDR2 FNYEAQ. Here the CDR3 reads CASSLGGVQPQHF. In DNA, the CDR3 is TGTGCCAGCAGCTTAGGGGGGGTGCAGCCCCAGCATTTT. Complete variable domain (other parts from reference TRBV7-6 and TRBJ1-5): GAGVSQSPRYKVTKRGQDVALRCDPISGHVSLYWYRQALGQGPEFLTYFNYEAQQDKSGLPNDRFSAERPEGSISTLTIQRTEQRDSAMYRCASSLGGVQPQHFGDGTRLSIL.

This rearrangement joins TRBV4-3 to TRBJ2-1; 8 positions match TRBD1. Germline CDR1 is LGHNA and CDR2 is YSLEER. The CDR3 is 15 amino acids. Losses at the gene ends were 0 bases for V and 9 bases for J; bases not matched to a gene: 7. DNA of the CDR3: TGCGCCAGCAGCCAAGATGCCAGGGGGCTTCGTGAGCAGTTCTTC. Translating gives CASSQDARGLREQFF.

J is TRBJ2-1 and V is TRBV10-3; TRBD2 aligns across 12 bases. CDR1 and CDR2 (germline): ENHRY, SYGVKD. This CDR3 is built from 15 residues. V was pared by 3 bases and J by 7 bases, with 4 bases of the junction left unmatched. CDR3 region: CAISDASGRANEQFF. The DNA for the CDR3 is TGTGCCATCAGTGACGCTAGCGGGAGGGCAAATGAGCAGTTCTTC.

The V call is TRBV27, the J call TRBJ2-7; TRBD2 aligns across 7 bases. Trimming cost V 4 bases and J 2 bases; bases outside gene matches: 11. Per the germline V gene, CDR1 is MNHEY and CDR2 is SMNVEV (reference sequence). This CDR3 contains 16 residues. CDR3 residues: CASSSDYGRLAYEQYF. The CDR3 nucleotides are TGTGCCAGCAGTTCGGATTACGGGAGGCTCGCCTACGAGCAGTACTTC.

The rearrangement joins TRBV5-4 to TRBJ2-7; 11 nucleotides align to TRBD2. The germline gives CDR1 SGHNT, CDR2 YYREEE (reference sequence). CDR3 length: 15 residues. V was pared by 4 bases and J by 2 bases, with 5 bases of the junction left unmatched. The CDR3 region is CASSTGTSGTYEQYF. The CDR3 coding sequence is TGTGCCAGCAGCACTGGGACTAGCGGAACCTACGAGCAGTACTTC.

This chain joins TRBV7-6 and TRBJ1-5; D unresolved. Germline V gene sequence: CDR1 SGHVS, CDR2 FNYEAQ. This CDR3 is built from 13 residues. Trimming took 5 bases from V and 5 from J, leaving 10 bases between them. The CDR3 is CASSGRVDQPQHF. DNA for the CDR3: TGTGCCAGCAGCGGGAGGGTCGATCAGCCCCAGCATTTT. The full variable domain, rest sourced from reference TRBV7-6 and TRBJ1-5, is GAGVSQSPRYKVTKRGQDVALRCDPISGHVSLYWYRQALGQGPEFLTYFNYEAQQDKSGLPNDRFSAERPEGSISTLTIQRTEQRDSAMYRCASSGRVDQPQHFGDGTRLSIL.

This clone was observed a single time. CDR3 in amino acids: CASSYLLKVRGQNTGELFF. DNA of the CDR3: TGTGCCAGCAGCTATCTACTAAAGGTGCGGGGTCAGAACACCGGGGAGCTGTTTTTT. This chain connects TRBV7-2 to TRBJ2-2, with a possible D match to TRBD2 (6 bases). V gave up 4 bases and J gave up 1 base, with 22 bases separating them. The CDR3 is 19 residues long. Per the germline V gene, CDR1 is SGHTA and CDR2 is FQGNSA. Supplemented by reference TRBV7-2 and TRBJ2-2, the full variable domain reads GAGVSQSPSNKVTEKGKDVELRCDPISGHTALYWYRQSLGQGLEFLIYFQGNSAPDKSGLPSDRFSAERTGGSVSTLTIQRTQQEDSAVYLCASSYLLKVRGQNTGELFFGEGSRLTVL.

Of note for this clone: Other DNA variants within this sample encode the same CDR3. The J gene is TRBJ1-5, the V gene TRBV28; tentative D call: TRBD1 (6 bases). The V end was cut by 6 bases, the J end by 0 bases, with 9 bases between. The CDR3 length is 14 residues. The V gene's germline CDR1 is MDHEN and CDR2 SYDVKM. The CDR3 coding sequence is TGTGCCAGCAGCAGGGACAATAGCAATCAGCCCCAGCATTTT. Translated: CASSRDNSNQPQHF.

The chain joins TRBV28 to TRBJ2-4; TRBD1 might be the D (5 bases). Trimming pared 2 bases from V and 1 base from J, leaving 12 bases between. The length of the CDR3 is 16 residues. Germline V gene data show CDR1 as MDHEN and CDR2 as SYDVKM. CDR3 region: CASSLDSWAAKNIQYF. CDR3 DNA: TGTGCCAGCAGTTTAGACAGCTGGGCCGCCAAAAACATTCAGTACTTC.

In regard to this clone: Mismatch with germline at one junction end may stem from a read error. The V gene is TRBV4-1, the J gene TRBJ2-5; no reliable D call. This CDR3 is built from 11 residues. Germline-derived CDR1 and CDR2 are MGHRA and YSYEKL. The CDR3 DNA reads TGTGCCAGCAGCCGAAAAGAGACCCAGTACTTC. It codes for CASSRKETQYF.

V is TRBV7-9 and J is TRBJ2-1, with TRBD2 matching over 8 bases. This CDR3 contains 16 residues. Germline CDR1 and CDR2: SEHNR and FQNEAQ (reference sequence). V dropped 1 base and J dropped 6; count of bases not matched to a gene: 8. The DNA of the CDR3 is TGTGCCAGCAGCTTAGAAATCGGACTAGCACGCAATGAGCAGTTCTTC. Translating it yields CASSLEIGLARNEQFF.